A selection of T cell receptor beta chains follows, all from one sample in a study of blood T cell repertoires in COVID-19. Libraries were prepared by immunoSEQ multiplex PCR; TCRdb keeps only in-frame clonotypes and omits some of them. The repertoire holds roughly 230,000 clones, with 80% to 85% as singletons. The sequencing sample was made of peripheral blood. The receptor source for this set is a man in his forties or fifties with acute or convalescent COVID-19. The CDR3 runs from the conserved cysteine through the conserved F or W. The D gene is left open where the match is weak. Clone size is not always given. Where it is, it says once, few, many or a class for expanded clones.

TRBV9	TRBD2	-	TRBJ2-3	CASSVTSGRYPVPSTDTQYF	TGTGCCAGCAGCGTGACTAGCGGGAGGTACCCGGTGCCTAGCACAGATACGCAGTATTTT
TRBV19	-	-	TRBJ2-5	CASSTGGQETQYF	TGTGCCAGTAGTACAGGGGGGCAAGAGACCCAGTACTTC
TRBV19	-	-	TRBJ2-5	CASSMGGGSNWGETQYF	TGTGCCAGTAGTATGGGAGGAGGTAGCAACTGGGGAGAGACCCAGTACTTC
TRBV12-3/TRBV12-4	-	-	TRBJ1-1	CASRSGSPTEAFF	TGTGCCAGCAGGTCCGGTTCGCCCACTGAAGCTTTCTTT
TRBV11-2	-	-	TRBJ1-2	CASSLPGGEGYTF	TGTGCCAGCAGCTTACCGGGGGGAGAGGGCTACACCTTC
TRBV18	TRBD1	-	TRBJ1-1	CASSTRQGLNTEAFF	TGTGCCAGCTCAACTCGACAGGGGTTGAACACTGAAGCTTTCTTT
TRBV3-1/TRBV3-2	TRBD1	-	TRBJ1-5	CASSLGTGGSNQPQHF	TGTGCCAGCAGCCTCGGGACAGGCGGTAGCAATCAGCCCCAGCATTTT
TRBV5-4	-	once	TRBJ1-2	CASRLGQGPNYGYTF	TGTGCCAGCAGATTGGGGCAGGGGCCAAACTATGGCTACACCTTC
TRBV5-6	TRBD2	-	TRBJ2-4	CASSSAGGSDIQYF	TGTGCCAGCAGCTCAGCGGGAGGGTCGGACATTCAGTACTTC
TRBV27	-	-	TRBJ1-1	CASSQTVNTEAFF	TGTGCCAGCAGCCAAACAGTGAACACTGAAGCTTTCTTT
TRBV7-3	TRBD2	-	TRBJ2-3	CASSPRTAGGPGDTQYF	TGTGCCAGCAGCCCACGTACGGCGGGAGGGCCGGGAGATACGCAGTATTTT
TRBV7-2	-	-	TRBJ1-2	CASSLGRMTLRDGYTF	TGTGCCAGCAGCTTAGGAAGGATGACCCTACGGGATGGCTACACCTTC
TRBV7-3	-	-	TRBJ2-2	CASSVNAGRNTGELFF	TGTGCCAGCAGCGTTAATGCGGGGAGGAACACCGGGGAGCTGTTTTTT
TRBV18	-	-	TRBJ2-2	CASSPPRAGIGTNTGELFF	TGTGCCAGCTCACCACCTAGGGCGGGAATCGGGACCAACACCGGGGAGCTGTTTTTT
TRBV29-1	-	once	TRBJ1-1	CSVTPNTEAFF	TGCAGCGTTACTCCGAACACTGAAGCTTTCTTT
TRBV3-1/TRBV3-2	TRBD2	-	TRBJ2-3	CASSQPGLAGVAHTQYF	TGTGCCAGCAGCCAACCGGGACTAGCGGGAGTCGCTCATACGCAGTATTTT
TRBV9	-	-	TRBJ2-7	CASSPYQDSATYEQYF	TGTGCCAGCAGCCCATACCAGGACAGTGCTACCTACGAGCAGTACTTC
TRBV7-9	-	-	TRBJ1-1	CASSFQQAGTEAFF	TGTGCCAGCAGCTTTCAACAGGCCGGAACTGAAGCTTTCTTT
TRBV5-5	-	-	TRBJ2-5	CASSFGRDGQTQYF	TGTGCCAGCAGCTTTGGGCGGGACGGCCAGACCCAGTACTTC
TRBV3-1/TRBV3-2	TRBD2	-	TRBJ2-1	CASRSRSAGGPNEQFF	TGTGCCAGCAGGAGCAGATCAGCGGGAGGGCCTAATGAGCAGTTCTTC
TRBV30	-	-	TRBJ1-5	CAWSVRGANQPQHF	TGTGCCTGGAGTGTACGGGGGGCTAATCAGCCCCAGCATTTT
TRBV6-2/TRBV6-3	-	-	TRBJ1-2	CASTPRAPPGGYTF	TGTGCCAGCACCCCGAGGGCTCCGCCGGGAGGCTACACCTTC
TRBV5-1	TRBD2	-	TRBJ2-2	CASSLEFGGRGTGELFF	TGCGCCAGCAGCTTGGAATTTGGCGGGAGAGGTACCGGGGAGCTGTTTTTT
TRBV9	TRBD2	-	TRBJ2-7	CASSVGSSGSMSYEQYF	TGTGCCAGCAGCGTAGGTTCTAGCGGGAGTATGTCCTACGAGCAGTACTTC